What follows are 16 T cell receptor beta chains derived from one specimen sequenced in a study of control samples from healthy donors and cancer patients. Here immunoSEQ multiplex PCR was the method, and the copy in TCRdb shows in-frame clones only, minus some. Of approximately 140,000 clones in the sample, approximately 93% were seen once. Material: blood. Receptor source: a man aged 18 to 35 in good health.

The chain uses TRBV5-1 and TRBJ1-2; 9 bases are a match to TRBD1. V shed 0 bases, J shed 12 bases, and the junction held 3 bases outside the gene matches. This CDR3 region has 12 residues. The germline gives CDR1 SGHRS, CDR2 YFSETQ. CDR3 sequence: CASSLGTGVDTF. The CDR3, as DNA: TGCGCCAGCAGCTTGGGGACAGGGGTGGACACCTTC.

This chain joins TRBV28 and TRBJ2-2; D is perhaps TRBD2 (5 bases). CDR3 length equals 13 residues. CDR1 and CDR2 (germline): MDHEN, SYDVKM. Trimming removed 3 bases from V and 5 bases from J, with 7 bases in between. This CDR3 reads CASSFRGTGELFF. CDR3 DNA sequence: TGTGCCAGCAGTTTTCGGGGAACCGGGGAGCTGTTTTTT.

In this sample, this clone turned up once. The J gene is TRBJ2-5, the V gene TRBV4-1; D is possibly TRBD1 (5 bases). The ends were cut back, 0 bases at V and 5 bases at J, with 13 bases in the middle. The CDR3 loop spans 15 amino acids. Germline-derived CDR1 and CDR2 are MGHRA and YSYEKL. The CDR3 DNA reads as TGCGCCAGCAGCCAAGAGCTTCAGGGATCCGAGACCCAGTACTTC. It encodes CASSQELQGSETQYF.

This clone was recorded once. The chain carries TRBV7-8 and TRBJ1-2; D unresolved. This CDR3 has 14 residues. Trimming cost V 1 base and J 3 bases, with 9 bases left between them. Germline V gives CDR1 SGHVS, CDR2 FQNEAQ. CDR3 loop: CASSLEAGDYGYTF. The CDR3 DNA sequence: TGTGCCAGCAGCTTAGAGGCCGGCGACTATGGCTACACCTTC.

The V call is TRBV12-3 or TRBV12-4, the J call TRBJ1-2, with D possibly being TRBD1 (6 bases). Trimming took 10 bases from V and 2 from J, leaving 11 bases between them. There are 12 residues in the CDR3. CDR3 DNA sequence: TGTGCCAACAGGGATCCGAACTATGGCTACACCTTC. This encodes CANRDPNYGYTF.

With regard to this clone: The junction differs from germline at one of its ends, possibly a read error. The CDR3 sequence: CASSYNRAAGYTF. DNA of the CDR3: TGTGCCAGCAGTTACAACAGGGCTGCTGGCTACACCTTT. V usage is TRBV6-5 and J usage is TRBJ1-2, with a possible D match to TRBD1 (6 bases). The germline V gene encodes CDR1 MNHEY and CDR2 SVGAGI. CDR3 length: 13 residues.

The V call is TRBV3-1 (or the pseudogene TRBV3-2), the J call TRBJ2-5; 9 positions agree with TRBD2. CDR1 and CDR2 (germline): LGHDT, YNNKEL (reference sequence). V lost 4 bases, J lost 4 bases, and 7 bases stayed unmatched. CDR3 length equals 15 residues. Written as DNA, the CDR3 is TGTGCCAGCAGCCTCCTTAGCGGGGGAGGAGAGACCCAGTACTTC. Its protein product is CASSLLSGGGETQYF.

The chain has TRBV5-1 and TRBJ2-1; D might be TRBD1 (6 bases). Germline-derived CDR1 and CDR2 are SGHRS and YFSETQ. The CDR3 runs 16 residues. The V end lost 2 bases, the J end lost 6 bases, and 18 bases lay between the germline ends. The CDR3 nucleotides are TGCGCCAGCAGCTTCACCAGACAGGCCGGCCCCAATGAGCAGTTCTTC. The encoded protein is CASSFTRQAGPNEQFF.

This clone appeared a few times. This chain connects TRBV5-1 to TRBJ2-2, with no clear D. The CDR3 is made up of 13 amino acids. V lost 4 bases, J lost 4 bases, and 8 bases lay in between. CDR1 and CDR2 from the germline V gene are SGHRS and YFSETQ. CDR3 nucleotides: TGCGCCAGCAGCGACCACTTCACCGGGGAGCTGTTTTTT. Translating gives CASSDHFTGELFF.

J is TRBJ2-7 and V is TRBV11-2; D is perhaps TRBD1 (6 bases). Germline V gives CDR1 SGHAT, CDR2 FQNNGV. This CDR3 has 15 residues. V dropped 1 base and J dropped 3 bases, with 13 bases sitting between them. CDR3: CASSLGAGTHYEQYF. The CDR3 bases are TGTGCCAGCAGCTTAGGAGCCGGGACACACTACGAGCAGTACTTC.

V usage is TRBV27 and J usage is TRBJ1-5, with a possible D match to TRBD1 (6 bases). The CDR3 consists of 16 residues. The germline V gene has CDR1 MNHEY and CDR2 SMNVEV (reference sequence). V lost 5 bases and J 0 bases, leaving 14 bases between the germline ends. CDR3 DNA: TGTGCCAGCAGTCCGATCGCAGGGGTTAGCAATCAGCCCCAGCATTTT. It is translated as CASSPIAGVSNQPQHF.

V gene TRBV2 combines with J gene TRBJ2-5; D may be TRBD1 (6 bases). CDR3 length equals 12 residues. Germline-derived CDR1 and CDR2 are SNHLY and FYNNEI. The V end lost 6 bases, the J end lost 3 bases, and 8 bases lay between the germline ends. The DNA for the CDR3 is TGTGCCAGCAGGGGACAAGAAGAGACCCAGTACTTC. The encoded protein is CASRGQEETQYF.

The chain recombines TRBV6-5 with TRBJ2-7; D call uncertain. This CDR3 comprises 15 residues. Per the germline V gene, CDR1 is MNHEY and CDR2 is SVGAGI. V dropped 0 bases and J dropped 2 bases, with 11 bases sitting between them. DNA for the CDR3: TGTGCCAGCAGTTACTCCACAGCAAAGCCCTACGAGCAGTACTTC. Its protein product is CASSYSTAKPYEQYF.

CDR3 protein: CASRTGWTEAFF. CDR3 DNA: TGTGCCAGCAGAACAGGGTGGACTGAAGCTTTCTTT. V gene TRBV6-5 combines with J gene TRBJ1-1, with a tentative D call TRBD1 (6 bases). Germline assignment: CDR1 MNHEY and CDR2 SVGAGI. Trimming shortened V by 6 bases and J by 5 bases, and 10 bases separated the two germline ends. This CDR3 contains 12 residues.

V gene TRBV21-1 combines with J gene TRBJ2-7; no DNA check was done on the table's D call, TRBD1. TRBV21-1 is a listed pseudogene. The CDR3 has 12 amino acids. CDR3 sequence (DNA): TGTGTACCGGTTAGCAGGGCTTGCGAGCAGTACTTC. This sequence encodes CVPVSRACEQYF.

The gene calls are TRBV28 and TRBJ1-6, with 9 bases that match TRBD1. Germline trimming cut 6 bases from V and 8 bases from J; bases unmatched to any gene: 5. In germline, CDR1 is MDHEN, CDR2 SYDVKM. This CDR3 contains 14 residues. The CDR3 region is CASRPWTGDSPLHF. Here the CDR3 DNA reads TGTGCCAGCAGACCCTGGACAGGGGATTCACCCCTCCACTTT.